This TCR beta chain was documented in a study of Graves' ophthalmopathy and Graves' hyperthyroidism. J gave up 0 bases and V 4 bases, and 13 bases lay outside the gene matches. Looked up from germline, CDR1 is SGHAT and CDR2 is FQDESV (reference sequence). This CDR3 comprises 19 residues. RNA transcripts yielded amplified TCR beta CDR3 regions. HTBI primers were used in a first-round RT-PCR, which preceded a second-round multiplex PCR. TCRdb reprocessed the multiplex PCR reads via MiXCR and lists one record per CDR3 protein. This table holds 200,000 to 250,000 distinct CDR3 sequences, 20% to 25% found once. This clonotype was seen many times.

What was sequenced was peripheral blood. The chain employs TRBV11-1 and TRBJ1-5, with 9 positions matching TRBD1. This receptor was taken from a woman in her forties or fifties with Graves' ophthalmopathy. The CDR3 spells CASSWQPGTGSYSNQPQHF. The CDR3 DNA reads TGTGCCAGCAGCTGGCAACCCGGGACAGGGTCGTATAGCAATCAGCCCCAGCATTTT.